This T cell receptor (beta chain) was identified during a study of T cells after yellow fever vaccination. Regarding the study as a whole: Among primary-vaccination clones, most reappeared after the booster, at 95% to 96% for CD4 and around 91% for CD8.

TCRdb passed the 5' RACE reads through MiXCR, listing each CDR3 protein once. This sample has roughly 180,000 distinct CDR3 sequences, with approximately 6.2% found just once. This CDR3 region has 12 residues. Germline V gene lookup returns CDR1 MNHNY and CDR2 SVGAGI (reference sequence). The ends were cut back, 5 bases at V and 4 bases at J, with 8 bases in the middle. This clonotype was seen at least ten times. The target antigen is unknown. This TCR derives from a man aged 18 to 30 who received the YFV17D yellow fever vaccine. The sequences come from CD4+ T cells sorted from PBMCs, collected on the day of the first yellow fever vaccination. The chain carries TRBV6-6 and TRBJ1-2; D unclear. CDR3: CASSPKGYGYTF. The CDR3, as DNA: TGTGCCAGCAGTCCCAAGGGCTATGGCTACACCTTC.